This T cell receptor beta chain was retrieved from a study of PD-1 blockade in classical Hodgkin lymphoma. The time point here: cycle 4 day 1 (C4D1), after six to seven weeks of nivolumab. All trial patients relapsed after autologous stem cell transplantation. The CDR3 loop spans 12 amino acids. V was pared by 1 base and J by 4 bases, with 5 bases between. Germline-derived CDR1 and CDR2 are SGHKS and YYEKEE (reference sequence). Only in-frame clones appear in the TCRdb table, and some are missing; sequencing was by immunoSEQ multiplex PCR. The sample consists of roughly 20,000 clones, less than 85% of them appearing once.

This chain joins TRBV5-5 and TRBJ1-1; the D is unclear. This receptor was obtained from a human donor with classical Hodgkin lymphoma. Sample: peripheral blood mononuclear cells (PBMCs), taken before the fourth cycle of nivolumab. For the CDR3, the DNA is TGTGCCAGCAGCTTGACACTCACTGAAGCTTTCTTT. Translation gives CASSLTLTEAFF.